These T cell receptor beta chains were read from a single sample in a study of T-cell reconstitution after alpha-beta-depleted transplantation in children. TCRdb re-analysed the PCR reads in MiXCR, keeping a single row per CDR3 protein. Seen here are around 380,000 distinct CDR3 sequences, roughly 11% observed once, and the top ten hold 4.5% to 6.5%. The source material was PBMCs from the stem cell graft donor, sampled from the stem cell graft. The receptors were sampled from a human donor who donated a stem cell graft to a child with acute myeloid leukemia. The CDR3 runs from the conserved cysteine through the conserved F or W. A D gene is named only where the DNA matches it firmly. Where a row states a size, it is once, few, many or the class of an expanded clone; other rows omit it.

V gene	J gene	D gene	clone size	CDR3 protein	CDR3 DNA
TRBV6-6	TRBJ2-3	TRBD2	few	CAGASGVADTQYF	TGTGCCGGCGCTAGCGGGGTGGCAGATACGCAGTATTTT
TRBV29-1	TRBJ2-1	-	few	CSVGGLQLSSYNEQFF	TGCAGCGTTGGGGGGCTCCAATTGAGCTCCTACAATGAGCAGTTCTTC
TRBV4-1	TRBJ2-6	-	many	CASSQDTGANVLTF	TGCGCCAGCAGCCAAGACACTGGGGCCAACGTCCTGACTTTC
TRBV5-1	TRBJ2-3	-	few	CASSHRIASTDTQYF	TGCGCCAGCAGCCACAGGATAGCTAGCACAGATACGCAGTATTTT
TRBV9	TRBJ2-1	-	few	CASSARETYNEQFF	TGTGCCAGCAGCGCACGGGAGACCTACAATGAGCAGTTCTTC
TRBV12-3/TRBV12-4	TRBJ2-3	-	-	CASSLVTNTQYF	TGTGCCAGCAGTTTAGTCACGAATACGCAGTATTTT
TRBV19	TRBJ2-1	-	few	CASSMGTLDEQFF	TGTGCCAGTAGTATGGGGACTCTGGATGAGCAGTTCTTC
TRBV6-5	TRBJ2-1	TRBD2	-	CASSYSRLAGGSYNEQFF	TGTGCCAGCAGTTACTCCAGACTAGCGGGAGGGAGCTACAATGAGCAGTTCTTC
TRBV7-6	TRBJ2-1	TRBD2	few	CASSLGRLAGGVHEQFF	TGTGCCAGCAGCTTAGGTCGTCTAGCGGGGGGAGTGCATGAGCAGTTCTTC
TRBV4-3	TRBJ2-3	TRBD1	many	CASSPRGLLSTDTQYF	TGCGCCAGCAGCCCCAGGGGGCTACTCTCCACAGATACGCAGTATTTT
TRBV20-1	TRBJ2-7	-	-	CSARAGAKTYEQYF	TGCAGTGCTAGGGCAGGGGCAAAAACCTACGAGCAGTACTTC
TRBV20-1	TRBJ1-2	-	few	CSARDLAGRGGYTF	TGCAGTGCTAGAGATCTCGCAGGAAGAGGTGGCTACACCTTC
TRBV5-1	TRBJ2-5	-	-	CASRPNQPPGTQYF	TGCGCCAGCAGGCCTAACCAGCCCCCGGGAACCCAGTACTTC
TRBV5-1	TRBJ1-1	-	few	CASSSQTGQNTEAFF	TGCGCCAGCAGCTCTCAAACCGGACAGAACACTGAAGCTTTCTTT
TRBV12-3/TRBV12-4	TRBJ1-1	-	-	CASSFGGGEAFF	TGTGCCAGCAGTTTCGGAGGGGGTGAAGCTTTCTTT
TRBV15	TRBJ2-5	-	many	CATSRDLGQQETQYF	TGTGCCACCAGCAGAGATTTAGGACAGCAAGAGACCCAGTACTTC
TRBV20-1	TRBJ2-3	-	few	CSASPSADTQYF	TGCAGTGCTAGTCCCTCAGCGGATACGCAGTATTTT
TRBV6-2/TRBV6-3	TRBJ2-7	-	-	CASSWLIGTRYEQYF	TGTGCCAGCAGTTGGTTGATCGGGACTCGCTACGAGCAGTACTTC
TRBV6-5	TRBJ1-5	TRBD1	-	CASSYTQGNQPQHF	TGTGCCAGCAGTTACACACAGGGGAATCAGCCCCAGCATTTT
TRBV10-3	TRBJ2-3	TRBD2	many	CAISDITSGGDTQYF	TGTGCCATCAGTGACATCACTAGCGGGGGAGATACGCAGTATTTT
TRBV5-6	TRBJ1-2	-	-	CASSLDITNYGYTF	TGTGCCAGCAGCTTGGACATAACTAACTATGGCTACACCTTC
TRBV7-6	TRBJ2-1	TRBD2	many	CASSRIGTSGNNEQFF	TGTGCCAGCAGCCGTATAGGGACTAGCGGGAACAATGAGCAGTTCTTC
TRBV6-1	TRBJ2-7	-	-	CASSEAGRGGEQYF	TGTGCCAGCAGTGAAGCGGGAAGGGGTGGCGAGCAGTACTTC
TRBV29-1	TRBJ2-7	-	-	CSVMGAVYEQYF	TGCAGCGTTATGGGGGCAGTCTACGAGCAGTACTTC
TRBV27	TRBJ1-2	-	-	CASSLSDPLRGYGYTF	TGTGCCAGCAGTTTATCCGATCCCCTGAGGGGCTATGGCTACACCTTC
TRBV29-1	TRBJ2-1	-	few	CSVETGMNEQFF	TGCAGCGTTGAAACCGGGATGAATGAGCAGTTCTTC
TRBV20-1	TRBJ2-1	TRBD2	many	CSARIPGLARFEQFF	TGCAGTGCTAGAATTCCGGGACTAGCTCGGTTTGAGCAGTTCTTC
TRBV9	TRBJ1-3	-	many	CASSVAGAGNTIYF	TGTGCCAGCAGCGTAGCGGGGGCTGGAAACACCATATATTTT
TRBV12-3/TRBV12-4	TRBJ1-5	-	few	CASSLGIQPQHF	TGTGCCAGCAGTTTAGGAATTCAGCCCCAGCATTTT
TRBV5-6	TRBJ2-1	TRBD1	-	CASTLTLGQLNEQFF	TGTGCCAGCACCTTGACCCTGGGACAGCTAAATGAGCAGTTCTTC
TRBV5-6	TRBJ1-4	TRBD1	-	CASSLRGGAGEKLFF	TGTGCCAGCAGCTTGAGAGGGGGCGCGGGTGAAAAACTGTTTTTT
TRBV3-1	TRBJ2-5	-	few	CASSQEEGGKETQYF	TGTGCCAGCAGCCAAGAAGAGGGGGGAAAAGAGACCCAGTACTTC
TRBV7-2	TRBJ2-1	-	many	CASSSSQGFNEQFF	TGTGCCAGCAGCTCCTCCCAGGGGTTCAATGAGCAGTTCTTC
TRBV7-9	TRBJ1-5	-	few	CASSLGDGNQPQHF	TGTGCCAGCAGCTTAGGGGACGGCAATCAGCCCCAGCATTTT
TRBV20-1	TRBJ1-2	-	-	CSASWTNYGYTF	TGCAGTGCTAGTTGGACTAACTATGGCTACACCTTC
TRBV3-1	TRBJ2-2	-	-	CASSQYQDTGELFF	TGTGCCAGCAGCCAATACCAGGACACCGGGGAGCTGTTTTTT
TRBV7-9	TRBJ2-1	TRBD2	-	CASSSSSGGAKNEQFF	TGTGCCAGCAGCTCTTCTAGCGGGGGGGCAAAGAATGAGCAGTTCTTC
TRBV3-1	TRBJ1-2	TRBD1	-	CASSPGTGDFGGYGYTF	TGTGCCAGCAGCCCCGGGACAGGGGATTTTGGGGGTTATGGCTACACCTTC
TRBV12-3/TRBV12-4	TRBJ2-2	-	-	CASSSPNQRRGNTGELFF	TGTGCCAGCAGTTCCCCCAATCAGCGGAGGGGGAACACCGGGGAGCTGTTTTTT
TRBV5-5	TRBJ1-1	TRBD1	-	CASSIDRVNTEAFF	TGTGCCAGCAGCATAGACAGGGTGAACACTGAAGCTTTCTTT